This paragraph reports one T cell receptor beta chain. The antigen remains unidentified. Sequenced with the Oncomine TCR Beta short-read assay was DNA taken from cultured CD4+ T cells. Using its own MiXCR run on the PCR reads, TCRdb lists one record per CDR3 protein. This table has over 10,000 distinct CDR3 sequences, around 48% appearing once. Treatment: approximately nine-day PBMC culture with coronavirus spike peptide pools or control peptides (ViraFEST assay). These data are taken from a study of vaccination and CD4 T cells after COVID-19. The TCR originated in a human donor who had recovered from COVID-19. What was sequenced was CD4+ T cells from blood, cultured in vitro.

This chain's CDR3 is CASSGDRGLFSGNTIYF. CDR3 nucleotides: TGTGCCAGTAGTGGGGACAGGGGCCTCTTCTCTGGAAACACCATATATTTT. V and J are TRBV19 and TRBJ1-3, with TRBD1 identical over 10 bases. CDR3 length equals 17 residues. Trimming removed 5 bases from V and 0 bases from J; junction bases left unmatched: 7. Germline V gene data show CDR1 as LNHDA and CDR2 as SQIVND (reference sequence).